Below are 22 T cell receptor beta chains sequenced from a single sample in a study of CXCR3-negative and CXCR3-positive naive CD8 T cells. Overall study findings and caveats: CXCR3-positive naive cells had TRB CDR3s that were more hydrophobic than CXCR3-negative naive cells had.

Carrying UMI labels, the TRB cDNA libraries were prepared through 5' RACE. Following a re-call of the 5' RACE reads, TCRdb has one entry per CDR3 protein and lacks DNA. The sample has tens of thousands of distinct CDR3 sequences; the top ten hold over 0.4%. Their antigen targets remain unknown. Sequenced input: naive CXCR3+ CD8+ T cells from blood. Documented subset: CD45RO-CCR7+CD27+CD95- naive CD8+ T cells expressing CXCR3 (TNR3+). The receptor source for this set is a human donor in good health. Some clones in this sample may be carry-over from other donors' samples.

The chain employs TRBV5-6 and TRBJ2-5. The germline gives CDR1 SGHDT, CDR2 YYEEEE. There are 16 residues in the CDR3. This CDR3 is CASTPMRDQRRETQYF. The full variable domain, its missing parts supplied by reference TRBV5-6 and TRBJ2-5, is DAGVTQSPTHLIKTRGQQVTLRCSPKSGHDTVSWYQQALGQGPQFIFQYYEEEERQRGNFPDRFSGHQFPNYSSELNVNALLLGDSALYLCASTPMRDQRRETQYFGPGTRLLVL.

The chain carries TRBV29-1 and TRBJ2-3; TCRdb picks TRBD2, but there is no DNA to check that call. In germline, CDR1 is SQVTM, CDR2 ANQGSEA. This CDR3 comprises 16 residues. This CDR3 reads CSVKGLVVESTDTQYF.

The genes are TRBV2 and TRBJ2-2; TCRdb outputs TRBD1, but without DNA this stays unchecked. Looked up from germline, CDR1 is SNHLY and CDR2 is FYNNEI. This CDR3 is built from 12 residues. The CDR3 reads CATPLKAGELFF.

This chain connects TRBV29-1 to TRBJ2-3; TCRdb's D gene call, TRBD2, goes unchecked for lack of DNA. CDR1 and CDR2 (germline): SQVTM, ANQGSEA. There are 16 residues in the CDR3. CDR3 sequence reads: CSVEDLLAVVSDTQYF.

This chain uses TRBV15 with TRBJ2-5. CDR1 is LNHNV and CDR2 is YYDKDF in the germline V gene (reference sequence). This CDR3 is 14 amino acids long. The CDR3 here is CATSRDLPGETQYF.

V is TRBV19 and J is TRBJ2-7; the TRBD1 assignment by TCRdb is unverifiable without DNA. Germline loops: CDR1 LNHDA, CDR2 SQIVND (reference sequence). The CDR3 runs to 15 residues. The CDR3 here is CASSSRDGEPYEQYF.

This chain joins TRBV20-1 and TRBJ1-1; the TCRdb call, TRBD1, lacks DNA for checking. Germline V CDR1 and CDR2: DFQATT, SNEGSKA (reference sequence). CDR3 length: 12 residues. This CDR3 reads CSARTGVIEAFF.

The chain has TRBV29-1 and TRBJ2-3; the TRBD2 assignment by TCRdb is unverifiable without DNA. Germline loops: CDR1 SQVTM, CDR2 ANQGSEA. This CDR3 spans 20 amino acids. The CDR3 reads CSVEDLTSGTDYFSTDTQYF.

The chain combines TRBV20-1 with TRBJ2-1; TCRdb picks TRBD2, but there is no DNA to check that call. Germline-derived CDR1 and CDR2 are DFQATT and SNEGSKA (reference sequence). This CDR3 has 18 amino acids. The CDR3 sequence is CSATPPASGPRPRNEQFF.

J is TRBJ2-1 and V is TRBV28. Looked up from germline, CDR1 is MDHEN and CDR2 is SYDVKM. The CDR3 length is 12 residues. CDR3: CASSTVNNEQFF.

The V and J genes are TRBV15 and TRBJ1-5. The germline V gene has CDR1 LNHNV and CDR2 YYDKDF (reference sequence). The CDR3 contains 14 residues. Here the CDR3 reads CATSKDGANQPQHF.

Here the CDR3 reads CASSRTGIQETQYF. The J gene is TRBJ2-5, the V gene TRBV28; TCRdb calls TRBD1, which cannot be checked without DNA. The CDR3 runs to 14 residues. Germline V gene sequence: CDR1 MDHEN, CDR2 SYDVKM.

The chain links TRBV12-3 or TRBV12-4 to TRBJ2-7. The CDR3 runs to 16 residues. CDR3 loop: CASSFGLETRSYEQYF.

CDR3 residues: CASSFRGDEAFF. This chain uses TRBV5-1 with TRBJ1-1. Germline loops: CDR1 SGHRS, CDR2 YFSETQ. CDR3 length: 12 residues.

The chain recombines TRBV12-3 or TRBV12-4 with TRBJ2-7; TCRdb designates TRBD1, a call that cannot be tested without DNA. The CDR3 is 16 amino acids. This chain's CDR3 is CASSLGTGPNSYEQYF.

This chain joins TRBV28 and TRBJ2-7; TCRdb's D call of TRBD2 is untestable without DNA. The CDR3 is made up of 14 amino acids. Per germline, CDR1 MDHEN and CDR2 SYDVKM. The CDR3 reads CASSAGTRGGEQYF.

J is TRBJ1-1 and V is TRBV29-1. The CDR3 is 11 amino acids. Germline-derived CDR1 and CDR2 are SQVTM and ANQGSEA. The CDR3 spells CSVAGYTEAFF.

The chain links TRBV28 to TRBJ2-3; TCRdb designates TRBD2, a call that cannot be tested without DNA. The CDR3 has 17 amino acids. CDR1 MDHEN and CDR2 SYDVKM come from the germline V gene. The CDR3: CASSPLVAGGLGDTQYF.

V is TRBV29-1 and J is TRBJ2-7; TCRdb reports TRBD1, a call that lacks DNA to check it against. Looked up from germline, CDR1 is SQVTM and CDR2 is ANQGSEA. The CDR3 spans 14 residues. CDR3 sequence: CSVRQGVGGYEQYF.

The rearrangement joins TRBV6-6 to TRBJ1-5; TCRdb reports TRBD1, a call that lacks DNA to check it against. Germline CDR1 reads MNHNY; CDR2 reads SVGAGI (reference sequence). The CDR3 runs 13 residues. The CDR3 reads CATGDRIGQPQHF.

The chain combines TRBV6-5 with TRBJ2-7. Per the germline V gene, CDR1 is MNHEY and CDR2 is SVGAGI. CDR3 length equals 14 residues. The CDR3 region is CASSYGLGSYEQYF.

The chain is built from TRBV7-8 and TRBJ2-7; TCRdb reports TRBD1, a call that lacks DNA to check it against. The CDR3 loop spans 13 amino acids. Germline lookup yields CDR1 SGHVS and CDR2 FQNEAQ. The CDR3 sequence is CASSEEGAIEQYF.